There are many counts of the clone carrying this T cell receptor beta chain. Its antigen is not known. This entry comes from a study of T-cell memory formation after mild COVID-19. General study points: Whereas later expanders leaned CD4+, clones contracting day 15 to 85 showed a balanced CD4/CD8 makeup. Chiefly within CM and EM were the contracting CD4+ clones; CD8+ ones were within EMRA. Memory cells collected pre-infection included some clones that later responded, suggesting cross-reactive memory joined.

With 6 bases removed from V and 4 bases from J, the gap between germline ends came to 18 bases. The CDR3 is 15 residues long. Constant-segment-primed 5'RACE gave TCR alpha and TCR beta cDNA libraries with sample barcodes and UMIs. TCRdb re-called the 5' RACE reads with MiXCR, one entry per CDR3 protein. The top ten hold around 58% of the sample, which has approximately 12,000 distinct CDR3 sequences, about 14% seen once. Material for sequencing was PBMCs or a T cell subset sorted from them (not recorded which). This TCR derives from a man younger than 35 who had mild COVID-19 (a few samples of this study predate the infection). Cell type and time point are not known. V and J are TRBV12-3 or TRBV12-4 and TRBJ1-2; possibly TRBD1 for D (6 bases). The DNA for the CDR3 is TGTGCCAGCAGCTCCGACAGGAAACCCTCCTATGGCTACACCTTC. Its translation is CASSSDRKPSYGYTF.